This T cell receptor beta chain was sequenced in a study of shared clonotypes between healthy human individuals. Produced via immunoSEQ multiplex PCR; TCRdb's table is partial and in-frame only. The sample shows roughly 500,000 clones, about three quarters of them seen only once. The TCR originated in a middle-aged woman in good health. Some clones in this sample may be carry-over from other donors' samples. Material: PBMCs.

CDR3 loop: CASSLNLLYEQYF. The CDR3 DNA sequence: TGTGCCAGCAGCCTGAACCTACTCTACGAGCAGTACTTC. This chain joins TRBV5-6 and TRBJ2-7, with D unresolved. The V gene's germline CDR1 is SGHDT and CDR2 YYEEEE. The CDR3 runs 13 residues. V dropped 4 bases and J dropped 3 bases, with 11 bases sitting between them.